What follows are 17 T cell receptor beta chains derived from one specimen sequenced in a study of response to subunit inactivated influenza vaccine. TCRdb re-derived calls from the RT-PCR reads in MiXCR, one entry per CDR3 protein. The sample holds 750,000 to 850,000 distinct CDR3 sequences, less than 20% seen once. Source: PBMCs from blood, taken less than 6 days after vaccination. These receptors came from a man between 45 and 60 years old who received an inactivated influenza vaccine.

The chain joins TRBV5-1 to TRBJ1-2; D is possibly TRBD1 (5 bases). CDR1 is SGHRS, CDR2 YFSETQ, per germline. The length of the CDR3 is 12 residues. V was pared by 1 base and J by 6 bases, with 7 bases between. As DNA, the CDR3 is TGCGCCAGCAGCTTGTCAGGGAATGGCTACACCTTC. Translating gives CASSLSGNGYTF.

The chain carries TRBV4-1 and TRBJ2-1; a weak D match, TRBD1 (5 bases). This CDR3 has 12 residues. Germline CDR1 reads MGHRA; CDR2 reads YSYEKL. With 3 bases removed from V and 15 bases from J, the gap between germline ends came to 15 bases. CDR3 nucleotide sequence: TGCGCCAGCAGCCACCCACAGGAAAATAGGTTCTTC. This encodes CASSHPQENRFF.

This clonotype was seen more than once but under ten times. This chain connects TRBV10-3 to TRBJ1-2, with TRBD1 as a possible D gene (6 bases). The V gene lost 7 bases and the J gene lost 2 bases, with 20 bases spanning the gap. Germline CDR1 ENHRY, CDR2 SYGVKD. This CDR3 has 16 amino acids. CDR3 DNA: TGTGCCATCAAGGGGCAGGGGCGCCTTCAAAACTATGGCTACACCTTC. Protein product: CAIKGQGRLQNYGYTF.

This sequence joins TRBV4-1 and TRBJ2-2, with 8 bases matching TRBD1. J lost 2 bases, V lost 2 bases, and 7 bases had no gene match. The V gene's germline CDR1 is MGHRA and CDR2 YSYEKL. The CDR3 runs 17 residues. CDR3 DNA: TGCGCCAGCAGCCAACTACCGGGACAGGACAACACCGGGGAGCTGTTTTTT. Residues: CASSQLPGQDNTGELFF.

The rearrangement joins TRBV7-3 to TRBJ1-1; D not certain. Trimming stripped 1 base from V and 3 bases from J, with 9 bases between. The CDR3 spans 14 residues. In germline, CDR1 is SGHTA, CDR2 FQGTGA. The CDR3 DNA follows: TGTGCCAGCAGCTTAATAGGGTGGGACACTGAAGCTTTCTTT. This gives the protein CASSLIGWDTEAFF.

The chain uses TRBV20-1 and TRBJ2-2; TRBD1 or TRBD2 may be the D gene (6 bases each). V dropped 0 bases and J dropped 7 bases, with 12 bases sitting between them. This CDR3 region has 14 residues. Germline V gives CDR1 DFQATT, CDR2 SNEGSKA (reference sequence). Written as DNA, the CDR3 is TGCAGTGCTAGAGATCCCGAGGGGGGCGGGGAGCTGTTTTTT. This codes for CSARDPEGGGELFF.

The sample holds a few counts of this clonotype. The chain uses TRBV6-2 or TRBV6-3 and TRBJ2-7, with 7 positions matching TRBD1. This CDR3 region has 15 residues. Germline V gene sequence: CDR1 MNHEY, CDR2 SVGEGT. V shed 5 bases, J shed 4 bases, and the junction held 11 bases outside the gene matches. CDR3: CASSIRTGGRYEQYF. The CDR3 DNA reads as TGTGCCAGCAGTATCCGGACAGGTGGCCGTTACGAGCAGTACTTC.

This clonotype was seen more than once but under ten times. V gene TRBV27 combines with J gene TRBJ1-5; no firm D call. Between the trimmed V and J ends, which lost 2 bases and 6 bases, there was a span of 8 bases. The V gene's germline CDR1 is MNHEY and CDR2 SMNVEV (reference sequence). The CDR3 is 13 residues long. This chain's CDR3 is CASSLGEFQPQHF. CDR3 DNA sequence: TGTGCCAGCAGTTTAGGGGAGTTTCAGCCCCAGCATTTT.

V usage is TRBV5-1 and J usage is TRBJ2-5; 8 nucleotides line up with TRBD1. V lost 0 bases and J lost 5; bases outside the gene matches: 6. CDR3 length equals 15 residues. Looked up from germline, CDR1 is SGHRS and CDR2 is YFSETQ. The CDR3 is CASSLVQGARETQYF. The CDR3 DNA reads as TGCGCCAGCAGCTTGGTTCAGGGGGCACGGGAGACCCAGTACTTC.

CDR3 in DNA: TGCGCCAGCAGCTTGGGACAGGGATCGAACATTCAGTACTTC. Its protein product is CASSLGQGSNIQYF. The V and J genes are TRBV5-1 and TRBJ2-4; 7 bases map to TRBD1. Trimming removed 0 bases from V and 7 bases from J; junction bases left unmatched: 4. The CDR3 runs 14 residues. Germline assignment: CDR1 SGHRS and CDR2 YFSETQ.

The J gene is TRBJ1-6, the V gene TRBV6-1; the D is unclear. There are 15 residues in the CDR3. Germline V gene data show CDR1 as MNHNS and CDR2 as SASEGT. V was shortened by 0 bases and J by 9 bases, with 12 bases between the two germline ends. Here the CDR3 reads CASSEAPTTGSPLHF. CDR3 coding DNA: TGTGCCAGCAGTGAAGCTCCGACCACGGGTTCACCCCTCCACTTT.

This chain connects TRBV12-3 or TRBV12-4 to TRBJ2-7; D remains ambiguous. The length of the CDR3 is 11 residues. V lost 2 bases and J lost 5, with 4 bases in between. The CDR3 protein is CASSLKDEQYF. CDR3 nucleotide sequence: TGTGCCAGCAGTTTAAAGGACGAGCAGTACTTC.

This chain uses TRBV20-1 with TRBJ2-2; 7 bases agree with TRBD2. With V trimmed by 2 bases and J by 6 bases, 3 bases remained unmatched. The CDR3 spans 13 residues. Germline V gene data show CDR1 as DFQATT and CDR2 as SNEGSKA (reference sequence). CDR3 region: CSARSGGPGELFF. CDR3 DNA: TGCAGTGCTAGATCGGGGGGTCCCGGGGAGCTGTTTTTT.

The chain carries TRBV20-1 and TRBJ2-7; D may be TRBD2 (5 bases). This CDR3 comprises 14 residues. Trimming cost V 6 bases and J 0 bases, with 15 bases left between them. Germline CDR1 and CDR2: DFQATT and SNEGSKA (reference sequence). The CDR3 bases are TGCAGTGCCCCGAGGAACGGGAACTCCTACGAGCAGTACTTC. Protein: CSAPRNGNSYEQYF.

The chain carries TRBV6-5 and TRBJ2-1; the match to TRBD1 covers 8 bases. Germline assignment: CDR1 MNHEY and CDR2 SVGAGI. V lost 2 bases, J lost 3 bases, and 6 bases stayed unmatched. This CDR3 is 16 amino acids long. Here the CDR3 DNA reads TGTGCCAGCAGTTACGGGACAGGTCTCCGCTACAATGAGCAGTTCTTC. It is translated as CASSYGTGLRYNEQFF.

The V and J genes are TRBV2 and TRBJ2-2, with no clear D. The V end was cut by 6 bases, the J end by 0 bases, with 11 bases between. The germline V gene has CDR1 SNHLY and CDR2 FYNNEI. The CDR3 is 15 amino acids. The CDR3 DNA reads TGTGCCAGCAGAAGCCGAAACGCGAACACCGGGGAGCTGTTTTTT. As protein: CASRSRNANTGELFF.

The chain couples TRBV10-3 to TRBJ2-1, with 10 bases lining up with TRBD2. The CDR3 has 15 amino acids. Germline assignment: CDR1 ENHRY and CDR2 SYGVKD. J was trimmed by 7 bases and V by 0 bases; bases with no gene match: 3. The CDR3 sequence: CAISESLLAGNEQFF. The CDR3 DNA reads as TGTGCCATCAGTGAGTCGTTACTAGCGGGGAATGAGCAGTTCTTC.